These 30 T cell receptor beta chains were sequenced from one sample in a study of T cell responses to AZD1222 COVID-19 vaccine. Repertoires were generated with immunoSEQ multiplex PCR, while TCRdb's copy carries only in-frame clones and drops some. The repertoire includes more than 150,000 clones, 85% to 90% of them detected once, and roughly 0.49% sits in the top ten. The specimen comprised peripheral blood, sampled on day 0 of AZD1222 vaccination. The receptors stem from an adult in good health.

V usage is TRBV25-1 and J usage is TRBJ2-1, with 7 bases that match TRBD2. Germline-derived CDR1 and CDR2 are MGHDK and SYGVNS. This CDR3 spans 15 amino acids. V shed 3 bases and J 6 bases; nucleotides not matched to a gene: 8. The DNA for the CDR3 is TGTGCCAGCAGTGATTCCCTGGGAGGGCGCAATGAGCAGTTCTTC. Amino acids: CASSDSLGGRNEQFF.

This chain links TRBV30 with TRBJ1-6; TRBD1 agrees at 9 bases. V was pared by 4 bases and J by 6 bases, with 16 bases of the junction left unmatched. The CDR3 is made up of 18 amino acids. Germline CDR1 and CDR2: GTSNPN and SVGIG (reference sequence). The CDR3 here is CAWNPGRDRVGGNSPLHF. In nucleotides, the CDR3 is TGTGCCTGGAACCCCGGCCGGGACAGGGTTGGTGGTAATTCACCCCTCCACTTT.

This chain connects TRBV30 to TRBJ1-1; D is undetermined. The ends were cut back, 0 bases at V and 5 bases at J, with 10 bases in the middle. Germline V gene data show CDR1 as GTSNPN and CDR2 as SVGIG (reference sequence). This CDR3 contains 13 residues. The CDR3 DNA reads TGTGCCTGGAGTGTAGAGCGGGGAACTGAAGCTTTCTTT. Translating it yields CAWSVERGTEAFF.

The gene calls are TRBV19 and TRBJ2-2, with D possibly matching TRBD2 (6 bases). V was pared by 3 bases and J by 5 bases, with 19 bases between. The CDR3 is made up of 17 amino acids. The V gene's germline CDR1 is LNHDA and CDR2 SQIVND (reference sequence). The CDR3 bases are TGTGCCAGTAGTATGTCTACGGGAGTGCTGAGTACCGGGGAGCTGTTTTTT. Protein product: CASSMSTGVLSTGELFF.

The gene calls are TRBV3-1 (or the pseudogene TRBV3-2) and TRBJ2-3, with 8 bases that match TRBD2. After removal of 2 bases from V and 0 bases from J, the junction contained 4 bases not matched to a gene. The CDR3 extends over 16 amino acids. From germline, CDR1 is LGHDT and CDR2 YNNKEL (reference sequence). DNA for the CDR3: TGTGCCAGCAGCCAAACTGGCGGGGGGAGCACAGATACGCAGTATTTT. As protein: CASSQTGGGSTDTQYF.

The V gene is TRBV10-3, the J gene TRBJ2-3; 10 nucleotides align to TRBD2. Germline V lookup: CDR1 ENHRY, CDR2 SYGVKD. The CDR3 extends over 16 amino acids. V was clipped by 5 bases and J by 1 base; unmatched bases: 6. In DNA form, the CDR3 reads TGTGCCATCAGTCCTGGACTAGCGGAGGGCACAGATACGCAGTATTTT. This sequence encodes CAISPGLAEGTDTQYF.

The table lists this clone with a few counts. The chain uses TRBV5-5 and TRBJ1-1, with 7 bases identical to TRBD1. The CDR3 runs 14 residues. The junction had 7 bases not matched to a gene; V was cut back by 4 bases and J by 4 bases. The germline gives CDR1 SGHKS, CDR2 YYEKEE (reference sequence). CDR3 nucleotide sequence: TGTGCCAGCAGCGCCCCGGGACAGACCACTGAAGCTTTCTTT. This encodes CASSAPGQTTEAFF.

The rearrangement joins TRBV25-1 to TRBJ2-7; 8 positions agree with TRBD1. J gave up 2 bases and V 8 bases, and 11 bases lay outside the gene matches. The CDR3 spans 15 residues. Germline V gene data show CDR1 as MGHDK and CDR2 as SYGVNS. The CDR3, as DNA: TGTGCCAGCGCCGACCCCCGGACAGGGACCTACGAGCAGTACTTC. This sequence encodes CASADPRTGTYEQYF.

V and J are TRBV24-1 and TRBJ1-5; 11 nucleotides line up with TRBD1. The CDR3 runs to 16 residues. The trim removed 7 bases at V and 5 bases at J, leaving 9 bases unmatched. Germline V CDR1 and CDR2: KGHDR, SFDVKD. This chain's CDR3 is CATSDGDRGTYQPQHF. The CDR3 region has the DNA TGTGCCACCAGCGATGGGGACAGGGGGACGTATCAGCCCCAGCATTTT.

The V and J genes are TRBV19 and TRBJ1-4; 8 nucleotides line up with TRBD1. The germline V gene encodes CDR1 LNHDA and CDR2 SQIVND (reference sequence). The junction had 7 bases not matched to a gene; V was cut back by 5 bases and J by 2 bases. The CDR3 covers 16 residues. The CDR3 region has the DNA TGTGCCAGTAGTGCCCAGGGGGCCGCTACTAATGAAAAACTGTTTTTT. Its protein product is CASSAQGAATNEKLFF. Complete variable domain (other parts from reference TRBV19 and TRBJ1-4): DGGITQSPKYLFRKEGQNVTLSCEQNLNHDAMYWYRQDPGQGLRLIYYSQIVNDFQKGDIAEGYSVSREKKESFPLTVTSAQKNPTAFYLCASSAQGAATNEKLFFGSGTQLSVL.

The J gene is TRBJ1-1, the V gene TRBV10-3, with a possible D match to TRBD1 (6 bases). From germline, CDR1 is ENHRY and CDR2 SYGVKD. V was clipped by 6 bases and J by 4 bases, with 12 bases between them. CDR3 length equals 13 residues. CDR3 nucleotides: TGTGCCATCAGCGATATAGGGGGCACTGAAGCTTTCTTT. This encodes CAISDIGGTEAFF.

The chain is built from TRBV5-8 and TRBJ1-1; no firm D call. The CDR3 runs 15 residues. The V and J ends lost 0 bases and 1 base respectively, with 10 bases between them. Germline values: CDR1 SGHTS, CDR2 YDEGEE. The CDR3 reads CASSLDPVTNTEAFF. The CDR3 bases are TGTGCCAGCAGCTTGGACCCAGTGACGAACACTGAAGCTTTCTTT.

J is TRBJ1-4 and V is TRBV10-3, with D unclear. CDR3 length: 15 amino acids. Germline-derived CDR1 and CDR2 are ENHRY and SYGVKD. The V gene lost 0 bases and the J gene lost 4 bases, with 9 bases spanning the gap. For the CDR3, the DNA is TGTGCCATCAGTGAGTCGAAGAGTATTAATGAAAAACTGTTTTTT. Translation: CAISESKSINEKLFF.

The gene calls are TRBV28 and TRBJ1-3, with 8 bases identical to TRBD1. CDR1 MDHEN and CDR2 SYDVKM come from the germline V gene. The ends lost 5 bases at V and 4 bases at J; junction bases unmatched: 4. The length of the CDR3 is 14 residues. Written as DNA, the CDR3 is TGTGCCAGCAGTGGACAGGGTAGGGGAAACACCATATATTTT. It codes for CASSGQGRGNTIYF.

The DNA of the CDR3 is TGTGCCACTAAGTTTCCAGAGGGGACTAGCGGGCTCGAGCAGTACTTC. Translating gives CATKFPEGTSGLEQYF. The chain links TRBV28 to TRBJ2-7, with 12 nucleotides matching TRBD2. The CDR3 contains 16 residues. V was pared by 10 bases and J by 6 bases, with 16 bases of the junction left unmatched. Germline V CDR1 and CDR2: MDHEN, SYDVKM. Filled out from reference TRBV28 and TRBJ2-7, the complete variable domain reads DVKVTQSSRYLVKRTGEKVFLECVQDMDHENMFWYRQDPGLGLRLIYFSYDVKMKEKGDIPEGYSVSREKKERFSLILESASTNQTSMYLCATKFPEGTSGLEQYFGPGTRLTVT.

This rearrangement joins TRBV30 to TRBJ1-6, with no clear D. From germline, CDR1 is GTSNPN and CDR2 SVGIG (reference sequence). The CDR3 covers 12 residues. Between the trimmed V and J ends, which lost 0 bases and 7 bases, there was a span of 4 bases. CDR3 protein: CAWSVYNSPLHF. The CDR3 bases are TGTGCCTGGAGTGTATACAATTCACCCCTCCACTTT.

J is TRBJ2-7 and V is TRBV29-1; no firm D call. Germline V gives CDR1 SQVTM, CDR2 ANQGSEA. V was shortened by 6 bases and J by 4 bases, with 19 bases between the two germline ends. The length of the CDR3 is 14 residues. The CDR3 is CSVSHYDPLYEQYF. The CDR3 DNA sequence: TGCAGCGTAAGTCACTATGACCCCCTATACGAGCAGTACTTC.

V and J are TRBV28 and TRBJ1-3; D is unclear. The CDR3 runs 13 residues. The V end was cut by 5 bases, the J end by 11 bases, with 16 bases between. Germline-derived CDR1 and CDR2 are MDHEN and SYDVKM. The CDR3 protein is CASSARTETAIYF. The DNA of the CDR3 is TGTGCCAGCAGTGCCCGGACGGAAACCGCCATATATTTT.

In its sample, this clone was seen once. The chain uses TRBV7-9 and TRBJ1-3; 9 bases align to TRBD1. The V gene end was trimmed by 5 bases and the J gene end by 5 bases; junction bases not matched to a gene: 4. Germline V gives CDR1 SEHNR, CDR2 FQNEAQ (reference sequence). The CDR3 extends over 14 amino acids. The CDR3 DNA follows: TGTGCCAGCAGCGAGGACAGGGGCAGAAACACCATATATTTT. Its translation: CASSEDRGRNTIYF.

The J gene is TRBJ1-3, the V gene TRBV27; no clear D gene. Trimming shortened V by 2 bases and J by 1 base, and 6 bases separated the two germline ends. The CDR3 has 14 residues. CDR1 is MNHEY, CDR2 SMNVEV, per germline (reference sequence). The CDR3 region has the DNA TGTGCCAGCAGTTTAAAAGGTTCTGGAAACACCATATATTTT. Amino acid sequence: CASSLKGSGNTIYF.

The chain links TRBV5-8 to TRBJ2-5; D call uncertain. Germline assignment: CDR1 SGHTS and CDR2 YDEGEE. The CDR3 contains 11 residues. The V and J ends lost 2 bases and 5 bases respectively, with 4 bases between them. The CDR3 spells CASSFGETQYF. CDR3 DNA: TGTGCCAGCAGCTTCGGGGAGACCCAGTACTTC.

CDR3 residues: CASSISQGQGNQPQHF. In DNA form, the CDR3 reads TGTGCCAGTAGTATAAGCCAAGGACAGGGGAATCAGCCCCAGCATTTT. The chain couples TRBV19 to TRBJ1-5; 9 bases match TRBD1. Germline V gene data show CDR1 as LNHDA and CDR2 as SQIVND (reference sequence). CDR3 length: 16 residues. V trimming: 2 bases; J trimming: 4 bases; junction bases outside the gene matches: 6. Full variable domain (outside the CDR3, taken from reference TRBV19 and TRBJ1-5): DGGITQSPKYLFRKEGQNVTLSCEQNLNHDAMYWYRQDPGQGLRLIYYSQIVNDFQKGDIAEGYSVSREKKESFPLTVTSAQKNPTAFYLCASSISQGQGNQPQHFGDGTRLSIL.

The V call is TRBV9, the J call TRBJ1-5; D gene uncertain. Germline CDR1 is SGDLS and CDR2 is YYNGEE. With 0 bases removed from V and 5 bases from J, the gap between germline ends came to 9 bases. The CDR3 extends over 14 amino acids. In nucleotides, the CDR3 is TGTGCCAGCAGCGTAGGTCCCCCCGATCAGCCCCAGCATTTT. Translated: CASSVGPPDQPQHF.

The chain recombines TRBV7-9 with TRBJ2-5; D may be TRBD2 (7 bases). Trimming took off 3 bases at V and 3 bases at J, with 14 bases between the two ends. The CDR3 consists of 15 residues. The germline V gene has CDR1 SEHNR and CDR2 FQNEAQ (reference sequence). The CDR3 sequence is CASSFDGGGEETQYF. The DNA for the CDR3 is TGTGCCAGCAGCTTTGATGGGGGGGGCGAAGAGACCCAGTACTTC. The entire variable domain, with the rest obtained from reference TRBV7-9 and TRBJ2-5, is as follows: DTGVSQNPRHKITKRGQNVTFRCDPISEHNRLYWYRQTLGQGPEFLTYFQNEAQLEKSRLLSDRFSAERPKGSFSTLEIQRTEQGDSAMYLCASSFDGGGEETQYFGPGTRLLVL.

A remark on this clone: One end of the junction does not line up with germline, which may come from a read error. V gene TRBV7-7 combines with J gene TRBJ2-7; the D gene is possibly TRBD2 (5 bases). The CDR3 has 14 amino acids. Germline values: CDR1 SSHAT, CDR2 FNYEAQ (reference sequence). Here the CDR3 DNA reads TGTGCTAGCAGCCCCTCGAGGGTCTCCTACGAGCAGTACTTC. This gives the protein CASSPSRVSYEQYF.

This clone was recorded a few times. The rearrangement uses TRBV5-1 and TRBJ1-2, with D unresolved. V gave up 1 base and J gave up 3 bases, with 4 bases separating them. CDR1 SGHRS and CDR2 YFSETQ come from the germline V gene. There are 12 residues in the CDR3. This chain's CDR3 is CASSLTDYGYTF. Here the CDR3 DNA reads TGCGCCAGCAGCTTGACGGACTATGGCTACACCTTC. Together with reference TRBV5-1 and TRBJ1-2, the CDR3 gives the full variable domain: KAGVTQTPRYLIKTRGQQVTLSCSPISGHRSVSWYQQTPGQGLQFLFEYFSETQRNKGNFPGRFSGRQFSNSRSEMNVSTLELGDSALYLCASSLTDYGYTFGSGTRLTVV.

The genes are TRBV5-6 and TRBJ1-1; a weak D match, TRBD1 (6 bases). With 4 bases removed from V and 0 bases from J, the gap between germline ends came to 10 bases. Per germline, CDR1 SGHDT and CDR2 YYEEEE. This CDR3 has 14 amino acids. CDR3: CASSTTGVNTEAFF. CDR3 DNA: TGTGCCAGCAGCACGACAGGTGTGAACACTGAAGCTTTCTTT.

This clone was recorded once. Other DNA sequences in this specimen translate into the identical CDR3. This chain links TRBV7-2 with TRBJ1-5; 8 bases line up with TRBD1. The length of the CDR3 is 15 residues. Germline CDR1 is SGHTA and CDR2 is FQGNSA. V shed 5 bases, J shed 0 bases, and the junction held 3 bases outside the gene matches. This CDR3 is CASSPDRGSNQPQHF. CDR3 nucleotide sequence: TGTGCCAGCAGCCCCGACAGGGGTAGCAATCAGCCCCAGCATTTT. Combining the CDR3 with reference TRBV7-2 and TRBJ1-5 gives the whole variable domain GAGVSQSPSNKVTEKGKDVELRCDPISGHTALYWYRQSLGQGLEFLIYFQGNSAPDKSGLPSDRFSAERTGGSVSTLTIQRTQQEDSAVYLCASSPDRGSNQPQHFGDGTRLSIL.

This chain links TRBV28 with TRBJ1-5, with D possibly matching TRBD1 (6 bases). The CDR3 sequence is 14 residues long. Germline V gene sequence: CDR1 MDHEN, CDR2 SYDVKM. V lost 1 base and J lost 7, with 11 bases in between. This CDR3 is CASSLFGGLQPQHF. For the CDR3, the DNA is TGTGCCAGCAGTTTATTTGGGGGGCTCCAGCCCCAGCATTTT.

The J gene is TRBJ1-1, the V gene TRBV30; maybe TRBD1 (5 bases). The germline V gene has CDR1 GTSNPN and CDR2 SVGIG (reference sequence). This CDR3 is 15 amino acids long. V dropped 0 bases and J dropped 4 bases, with 15 bases sitting between them. CDR3 amino acids: CAWSVRGVGVTEAFF. For the CDR3, the DNA is TGTGCCTGGAGTGTTAGGGGCGTGGGGGTCACTGAAGCTTTCTTT.